A single sample is the source of the 26 T cell receptor beta chains below, sequenced in a study of shared clonotypes between healthy human individuals. This table comes from immunoSEQ multiplex PCR, and its TCRdb copy is limited to in-frame clones, with some not included. The sample holds roughly 96,000 clones; more than 45% are singletons and the top ten take about 16%. The source material was PBMCs. All receptors come from a woman in her 40s in good health. Some clones in this sample may be carry-over from other donors' samples.

This clone has only a few counts. This chain joins TRBV27 and TRBJ2-6; no definite D call. This CDR3 spans 13 amino acids. Germline loops: CDR1 MNHEY, CDR2 SMNVEV (reference sequence). V shed 6 bases and J shed 4 bases, with 7 bases lying between them. CDR3 protein: CASRSSGANVLTF. CDR3 nucleotide sequence: TGTGCCAGCAGATCATCCGGGGCCAACGTCCTGACTTTC. Filled out from reference TRBV27 and TRBJ2-6, the complete variable domain reads EAQVTQNPRYLITVTGKKLTVTCSQNMNHEYMSWYRQDPGLGLRQIYYSMNVEVTDKGDVPEGYKVSRKEKRNFPLILESPSPNQTSLYFCASRSSGANVLTFGAGSRLTVL.

This clone was found many times. The rearrangement links TRBV7-8 to TRBJ1-5, with D possibly TRBD1 on 6 matching bases. CDR3 length: 16 amino acids. V gave up 5 bases and J gave up 3 bases, with 17 bases separating them. The germline V gene has CDR1 SGHVS and CDR2 FQNEAQ. DNA for the CDR3: TGTGCCAGCAGCCCCTCCGCGGGGGGCTTCAATCAGCCCCAGCATTTT. This encodes CASSPSAGGFNQPQHF.

Only a few counts were recorded for this clone. V and J are TRBV28 and TRBJ2-6, with D tentatively TRBD1 (5 bases). CDR3 length: 20 residues. Trimming cost V 8 bases and J 0 bases, with 26 bases left between them. The germline V gene has CDR1 MDHEN and CDR2 SYDVKM. The CDR3 bases are TGTGCCAGCCCGGTAGAACAACCCGGACAAATCTTCTCTGGGGCCAACGTCCTGACTTTC. Amino acids: CASPVEQPGQIFSGANVLTF.

This clone was observed a handful of times. V and J are TRBV5-6 and TRBJ2-5, with D possibly matching TRBD2 (6 bases). The J call may be wrong; the DNA end is better matched by TRBJ2-7. CDR1 and CDR2 (germline): SGHDT, YYEEEE. The CDR3 length is 15 residues. CDR3 residues: CASSQTGGVSYEQYF. The CDR3 DNA follows: TGTGCCAGCAGCCAAACGGGCGGGGTCTCCTACGAGCAGTACTTC.

This clone showed up just once. The chain links TRBV27 to TRBJ1-1, with a possible D match to TRBD1 (6 bases). This CDR3 region has 13 residues. Between the trimmed V and J ends, which lost 7 bases and 4 bases, there was a span of 13 bases. The germline V gene encodes CDR1 MNHEY and CDR2 SMNVEV (reference sequence). CDR3 sequence (DNA): TGTGCCAGCACTCAACAGGGAGGCACTGAAGCTTTCTTT. Encoded protein: CASTQQGGTEAFF.

V usage is TRBV9 and J usage is TRBJ2-1; 7 nucleotides align to TRBD2. The germline CDR1 and CDR2 sequences are SGDLS and YYNGEE. This CDR3 spans 15 amino acids. V lost 4 bases and J lost 1; bases outside the gene matches: 5. CDR3: CASSPREKSYNEQFF. In DNA form, the CDR3 reads TGTGCCAGCAGCCCGCGGGAGAAGTCCTACAATGAGCAGTTCTTC.

The chain combines TRBV29-1 with TRBJ2-5, with 10 bases matching TRBD2. After removal of 4 bases from V and 5 bases from J, the junction contained 4 bases not matched to a gene. The CDR3 is made up of 13 amino acids. The germline gives CDR1 SQVTM, CDR2 ANQGSEA. The CDR3 region is CSVGTSGGETQYF. Here the CDR3 DNA reads TGCAGCGTTGGGACTAGCGGCGGGGAGACCCAGTACTTC.

The gene calls are TRBV6-5 and TRBJ2-5; the D is unclear. CDR1 and CDR2 from the germline V gene are MNHEY and SVGAGI. CDR3 length: 15 residues. The V and J ends lost 6 bases and 11 bases respectively, with 25 bases between them. The CDR3 nucleotides are TGTGCCAGCAGCCTCAGTCTAGACAAACTGAAAGAGCAGTACTTC. Translating it yields CASSLSLDKLKEQYF.

This clone came up a few times. This chain joins TRBV6-6 and TRBJ2-5; D is unresolved. The CDR3 sequence is 14 residues long. Between the trimmed V and J ends, which lost 4 bases and 0 bases, there was a span of 9 bases. CDR1 and CDR2 from the germline V gene are MNHNY and SVGAGI (reference sequence). Here the CDR3 reads CASSLDVYQETQYF. Here the CDR3 DNA reads TGTGCCAGCAGTTTGGACGTGTACCAAGAGACCCAGTACTTC.

Notes on this clone: A far more abundant clone sits one base away, making this likely a read error. The V and J genes are TRBV28 and TRBJ1-5, with unresolved D. The CDR3 spans 13 residues. CDR1 is MDHEN, CDR2 SYDVKM, per germline. The CDR3 reads CASSWDSNRPQHF. The CDR3 coding sequence is TGTGCCAGCAGTTGGGATAGCAATCGGCCCCAGCATTTT.

The J gene is TRBJ2-5, the V gene TRBV10-3; D is ambiguous. CDR1 is ENHRY and CDR2 is SYGVKD in the germline V gene. Trimming cost V 9 bases and J 1 base, with 12 bases left between them. This CDR3 contains 13 residues. The CDR3 loop is CAISYASQETQYF. CDR3 DNA sequence: TGTGCCATAAGCTATGCCAGCCAAGAGACCCAGTACTTC.

There are a few counts of this clone. The CDR3 loop reads CASSWSGTEFYNEQFF. The CDR3 region has the DNA TGCGCCAGCAGCTGGTCCGGGACGGAATTTTACAATGAGCAGTTCTTC. The genes are TRBV5-1 and TRBJ2-1; possibly TRBD1 or TRBD2 for D (5 bases each). V was trimmed by 3 bases and J by 4 bases, leaving 17 bases between them. The germline V gene encodes CDR1 SGHRS and CDR2 YFSETQ. The CDR3 is 16 amino acids.

Worth noting for this clone: At one end the junction does not follow the germline gene, possibly because of a read error. In DNA, the CDR3 is TGCGCCAGCAGCTTAGGCTCGTTGGCAACTAATGAAAAACTGTTTTTT. Translated, it gives CASSLGSLATNEKLFF. V is TRBV7-8 and J is TRBJ1-4; D unresolved. The CDR3 sequence is 16 residues long. Per germline, CDR1 SGHVS and CDR2 FQNEAQ.

The V and J genes are TRBV5-4 and TRBJ2-1; the D gene is possibly TRBD2 (6 bases). The CDR3 spans 16 residues. Germline V gives CDR1 SGHNT, CDR2 YYREEE (reference sequence). Trimming removed 3 bases at V and 3 bases at J, with 16 bases between. The chain's CDR3 is CASSSSSANYYNEQFF. In DNA form, the CDR3 reads TGTGCCAGCAGCTCCTCTAGCGCAAATTACTACAATGAGCAGTTCTTC. The entire variable domain, with the rest obtained from reference TRBV5-4 and TRBJ2-1, is as follows: ETGVTQSPTHLIKTRGQQVTLRCSSQSGHNTVSWYQQALGQGPQFIFQYYREEENGRGNFPPRFSGLQFPNYSSELNVNALELDDSALYLCASSSSSANYYNEQFFGPGTRLTVL.

At least ten counts were recorded for this clone. This may come from a read error, since a much larger clone is one base off. The sample has other DNA sequences that encode this CDR3 too. J is TRBJ2-2 and V is TRBV30; 7 bases line up with TRBD1. CDR3 length: 13 amino acids. After removal of 1 base from V and 6 bases from J, the junction contained 2 bases not matched to a gene. Germline loops: CDR1 GTSNPN, CDR2 SVGIG (reference sequence). CDR3 sequence (DNA): TGTGCCTGGAGTGGGACAGGATCCGGGGAGCTGTTTTTT. As protein: CAWSGTGSGELFF.

The CDR3 DNA follows: TGTGCCAGCAGCCCGGGACTAGCGGGAGGCACAGATACGCAGTATTTT. This translates into CASSPGLAGGTDTQYF. This sequence joins TRBV5-6 and TRBJ2-3; 14 bases are shared with TRBD2. The V gene's germline CDR1 is SGHDT and CDR2 YYEEEE. CDR3 length equals 16 residues. The junction had 2 bases not matched to a gene; V was cut back by 4 bases and J by 1 base.

This clone is labeled as medium-sized. The J gene is TRBJ1-5, the V gene TRBV19; 11 bases agree with TRBD1. Germline V lookup: CDR1 LNHDA, CDR2 SQIVND (reference sequence). The CDR3 extends over 14 amino acids. With 6 bases clipped from V and 7 bases from J, the junction kept 5 bases outside the gene matches. CDR3 residues: CASRWDRGEQPQHF. The CDR3 DNA is TGTGCCAGTAGATGGGACAGGGGGGAGCAGCCCCAGCATTTT.

This clone was observed a handful of times. The chain carries TRBV15 and TRBJ1-1, with D possibly TRBD1 on 6 matching bases. Germline V gene sequence: CDR1 LNHNV, CDR2 YYDKDF (reference sequence). CDR3 length equals 14 residues. V shed 0 bases and J shed 2 bases, with 7 bases lying between them. Here the CDR3 reads CATSREGGNTEAFF. In nucleotides, the CDR3 is TGTGCCACCAGCAGAGAAGGGGGTAACACTGAAGCTTTCTTT. Full variable domain (rest looked up from reference TRBV15 and TRBJ1-1): DAMVIQNPRYQVTQFGKPVTLSCSQTLNHNVMYWYQQKSSQAPKLLFHYYDKDFNNEADTPDNFQSRRPNTSFCFLDIRSPGLGDTAMYLCATSREGGNTEAFFGQGTRLTVV.

This clone was seen repeatedly, ten times or more. The DNA of the CDR3 is TGTGCCAGCAGCGTAACCGAGGCGGCTTACAATGAGCAGTTCTTC. Translation gives CASSVTEAAYNEQFF. The genes are TRBV9 and TRBJ2-1; D is unresolved. V gave up 1 base and J gave up 4 bases, with 12 bases separating them. This CDR3 is built from 15 residues. CDR1 is SGDLS and CDR2 is YYNGEE in the germline V gene.

The J gene is TRBJ2-2, the V gene TRBV10-3; 7 bases line up with TRBD2. The CDR3 consists of 15 residues. Germline V gives CDR1 ENHRY, CDR2 SYGVKD. Germline trimming cut 6 bases from V and 4 bases from J; bases unmatched to any gene: 8. This CDR3 is CAIRGGGRGTGELFF. Written as DNA, the CDR3 is TGTGCCATCAGGGGCGGCGGGAGAGGCACCGGGGAGCTGTTTTTT.

This clone was seen a handful of times. This rearrangement joins TRBV11-2 to TRBJ2-5; no reliable D call. Germline CDR1 SGHAT, CDR2 FQNNGV. The CDR3 is 12 amino acids. The V end lost 0 bases, the J end lost 8 bases, and 7 bases lay between the germline ends. CDR3 loop: CASSLDIVTQYF. As DNA, the CDR3 is TGTGCCAGCAGCTTAGATATAGTAACCCAGTACTTC.

This chain joins TRBV2 and TRBJ2-1; 11 bases fit TRBD2. V lost 10 bases to trimming and J lost 3 bases; unmatched junction nucleotides: 8. Looked up from germline, CDR1 is SNHLY and CDR2 is FYNNEI. The CDR3 totals 15 residues. The CDR3, as DNA: TGTGCCACCAAACGCCTAGCGGGAGGCTACAATGAGCAGTTCTTC. Its translation is CATKRLAGGYNEQFF. Full variable domain (outside the CDR3, taken from reference TRBV2 and TRBJ2-1): EPEVTQTPSHQVTQMGQEVILRCVPISNHLYFYWYRQILGQKVEFLVSFYNNEISEKSEIFDDQFSVERPDGSNFTLKIRSTKLEDSAMYFCATKRLAGGYNEQFFGPGTRLTVL.

As for this clone: A read error may be the cause here, since a much bigger clone is one base away. This chain connects TRBV30 to TRBJ2-7; 7 nucleotides align to TRBD2. V dropped 0 bases and J dropped 2; count of bases not matched to a gene: 7. The CDR3 runs 15 residues. Germline CDR1 GTSNPN, CDR2 SVGIG (reference sequence). This chain's CDR3 is CAWSVPRESPYEQYF. The CDR3, as DNA: TGTGCCTGGAGTGTTCCGCGGGAGAGCCCCTACGAGCAGTACTTC. Complete variable domain (other parts from reference TRBV30 and TRBJ2-7): SQTIHQWPATLVQPVGSPLSLECTVEGTSNPNLYWYRQAAGRGLQLLFYSVGIGQISSEVPQNLSASRPQDRQFILSSKKLLLSDSGFYLCAWSVPRESPYEQYFGPGTRLTVT.

This chain connects TRBV7-6 to TRBJ2-7; 7 bases map to TRBD2. The DNA matches TRBJ2-1 better at its end, which makes the J call doubtful. The CDR3 contains 15 residues. Germline-derived CDR1 and CDR2 are SGHVS and FNYEAQ. This CDR3 is CASSYSGATYNEQFF. In nucleotides, the CDR3 is TGTGCCAGCAGCTACAGCGGGGCGACCTACAATGAGCAGTTCTTC.

The V and J genes are TRBV11-2 and TRBJ1-1; D remains ambiguous. The germline CDR1 and CDR2 sequences are SGHAT and FQNNGV. The CDR3 covers 14 residues. The germline V and J ends were trimmed by 3 bases and 1 base, with 9 bases remaining between them. Here the CDR3 DNA reads TGTGCCAGCAGCTTCGGCCCTGGGAACACTGAAGCTTTCTTT. Residues: CASSFGPGNTEAFF.

The V call is TRBV9, the J call TRBJ2-1; 14 bases agree with TRBD2. CDR3 length equals 17 residues. Unmatched junction bases numbered 9, after V lost 2 bases and J lost 8 bases. The germline CDR1 and CDR2 sequences are SGDLS and YYNGEE. The CDR3 loop is CASSVGAGTSGRDEQFF. The CDR3 coding sequence is TGTGCCAGCAGCGTCGGAGCAGGGACTAGCGGGAGAGATGAGCAGTTCTTC.